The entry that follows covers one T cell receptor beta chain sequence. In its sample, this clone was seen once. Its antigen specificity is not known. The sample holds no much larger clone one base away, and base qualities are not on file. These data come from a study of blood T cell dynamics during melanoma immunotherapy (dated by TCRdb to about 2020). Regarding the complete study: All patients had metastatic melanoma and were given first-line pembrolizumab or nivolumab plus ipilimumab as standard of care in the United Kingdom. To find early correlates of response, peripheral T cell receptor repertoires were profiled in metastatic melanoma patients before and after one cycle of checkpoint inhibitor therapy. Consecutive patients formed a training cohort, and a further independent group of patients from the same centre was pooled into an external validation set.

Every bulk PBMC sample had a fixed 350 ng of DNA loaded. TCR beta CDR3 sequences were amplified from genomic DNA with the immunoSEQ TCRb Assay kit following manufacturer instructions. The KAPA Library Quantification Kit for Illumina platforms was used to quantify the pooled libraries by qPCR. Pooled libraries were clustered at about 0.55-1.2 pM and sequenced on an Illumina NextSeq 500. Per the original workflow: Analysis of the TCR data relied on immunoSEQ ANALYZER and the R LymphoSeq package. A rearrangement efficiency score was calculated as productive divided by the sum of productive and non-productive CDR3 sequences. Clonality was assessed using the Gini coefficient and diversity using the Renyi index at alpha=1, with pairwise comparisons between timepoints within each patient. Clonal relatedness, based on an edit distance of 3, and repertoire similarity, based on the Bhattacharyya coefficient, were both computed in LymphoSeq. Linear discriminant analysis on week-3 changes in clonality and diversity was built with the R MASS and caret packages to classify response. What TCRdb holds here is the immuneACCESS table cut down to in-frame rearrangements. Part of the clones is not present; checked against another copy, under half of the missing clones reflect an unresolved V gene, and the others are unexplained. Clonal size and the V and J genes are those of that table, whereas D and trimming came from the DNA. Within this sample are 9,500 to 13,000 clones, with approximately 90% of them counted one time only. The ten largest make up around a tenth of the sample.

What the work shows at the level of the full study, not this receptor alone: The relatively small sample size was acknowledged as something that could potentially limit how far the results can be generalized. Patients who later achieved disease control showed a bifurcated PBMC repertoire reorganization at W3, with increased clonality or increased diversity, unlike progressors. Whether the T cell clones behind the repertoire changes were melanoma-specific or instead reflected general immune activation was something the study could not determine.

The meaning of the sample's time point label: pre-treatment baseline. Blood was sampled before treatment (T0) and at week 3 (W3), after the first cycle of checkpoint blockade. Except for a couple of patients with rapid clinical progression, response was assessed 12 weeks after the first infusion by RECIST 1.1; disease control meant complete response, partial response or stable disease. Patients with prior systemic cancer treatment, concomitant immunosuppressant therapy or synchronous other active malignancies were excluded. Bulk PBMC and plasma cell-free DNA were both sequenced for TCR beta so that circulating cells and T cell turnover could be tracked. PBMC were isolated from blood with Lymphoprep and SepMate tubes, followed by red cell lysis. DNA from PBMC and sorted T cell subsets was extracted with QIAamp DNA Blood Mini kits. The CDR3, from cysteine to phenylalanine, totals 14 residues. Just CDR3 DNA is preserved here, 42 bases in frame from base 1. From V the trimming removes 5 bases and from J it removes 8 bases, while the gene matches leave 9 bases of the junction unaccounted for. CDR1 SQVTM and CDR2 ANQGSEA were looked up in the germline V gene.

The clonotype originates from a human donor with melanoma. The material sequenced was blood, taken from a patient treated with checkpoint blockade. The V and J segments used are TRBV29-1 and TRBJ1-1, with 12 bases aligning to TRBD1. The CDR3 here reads CSVSGQGAGREAFF. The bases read TGCAGCGTTTCGGGACAGGGGGCAGGTAGGGAAGCTTTCTTT.